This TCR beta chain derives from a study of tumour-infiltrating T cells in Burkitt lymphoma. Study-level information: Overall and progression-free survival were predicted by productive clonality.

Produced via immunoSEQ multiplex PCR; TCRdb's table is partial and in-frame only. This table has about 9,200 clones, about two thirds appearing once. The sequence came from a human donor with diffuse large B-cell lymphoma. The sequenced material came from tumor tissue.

The CDR3 DNA sequence: TGCAGCGTCCCTGAGGCAGGTCAAGGCTACACCTTC. Protein sequence: CSVPEAGQGYTF. The rearrangement uses TRBV29-1 and TRBJ1-2, with D hard to call. V was cut by 6 bases and J by 8 bases, with 16 bases left in between. CDR1 and CDR2 (germline): SQVTM, ANQGSEA. The CDR3 extends over 12 amino acids.